A selection of T cell receptor beta chains follows, all from one sample in a study of CD8+ T cells in alopecia areata. Produced via immunoSEQ multiplex PCR; TCRdb's table is partial and in-frame only. The sample lists about 110,000 clones; 84% were seen once. Here the sequenced sample was CD8+ T cells sorted from blood, taken at week 24, from a patient treated with tofacitinib. The receptor set was obtained from a human donor with alopecia areata. CDR3s include the opening cysteine and the closing phenylalanine or tryptophan. A D gene is named only where the DNA matches it firmly. Expanded clones are given a class, and other clones once, few, many or no size at all.

v_call	d_call	cdr3_length	j_call	clone_size	cdr3_aa	cdr3_nt
TRBV6-5	NA	14	TRBJ1-4	NA	CASSYSAGFEKLFF	TGTGCCAGCAGTTACTCAGCCGGGTTTGAAAAACTGTTTTTT
TRBV13	TRBD1	16	TRBJ2-7	NA	CASSPGGDRGTYEQYF	TGTGCCAGCAGCCCAGGGGGGGACAGGGGAACGTACGAGCAGTACTTC
TRBV5-1	NA	14	TRBJ1-6	once	CASSWGRYNSPLHF	TGCGCCAGCAGCTGGGGACGGTATAATTCACCCCTCCACTTT
TRBV5-1	NA	16	TRBJ2-3	few	CASSLRSPDIMDTQYF	TGCGCCAGCAGCTTACGTTCGCCCGACATTATGGATACGCAGTATTTT
TRBV27	NA	15	TRBJ2-2	NA	CASSYARGDTGELFF	TGTGCCAGCAGTTACGCCAGGGGTGACACCGGGGAGCTGTTTTTT
TRBV29-1	NA	13	TRBJ1-3	NA	CSVRRNSGNTIYF	TGCAGCGTTAGGCGGAACTCTGGAAACACCATATATTTT
TRBV11-2	NA	16	TRBJ2-1	NA	CASSKREQTSYNEQFF	TGTGCCAGCAGCAAAAGGGAACAGACCTCCTACAATGAGCAGTTCTTC
TRBV30	NA	13	TRBJ1-1	NA	CAWSSGTITEAFF	TGTGCCTGGAGTTCCGGGACAATAACTGAAGCTTTCTTT
TRBV11-3	NA	15	TRBJ2-4	NA	CASRALGGRLNIQYF	TGTGCCAGCAGGGCACTAGGAGGTCGTTTAAACATTCAGTACTTC
TRBV11-1	TRBD2	14	TRBJ2-7	NA	CASSSSLAGDEQYF	TGTGCCAGCAGCTCTTCACTAGCGGGGGACGAGCAGTACTTC
TRBV7-2	NA	15	TRBJ2-6	NA	CASGGVPSGANVLTF	TGTGCCAGCGGGGGAGTTCCTTCTGGGGCCAACGTCCTGACTTTC
TRBV29-1	NA	13	TRBJ2-3	NA	CSVERESTDTQYF	TGCAGCGTTGAGAGGGAAAGCACAGATACGCAGTATTTT
TRBV4-3	TRBD1	18	TRBJ2-6	NA	CASSQGRDSYSGANVLTF	TGCGCCAGCAGCCAAGGCCGGGACAGCTACTCTGGGGCCAACGTCCTGACTTTC
TRBV4-1	TRBD1	15	TRBJ2-7	NA	CASSPGTGKNYEQYF	TGCGCCAGCAGCCCCGGGACAGGGAAGAACTACGAGCAGTACTTC
TRBV7-6	NA	14	TRBJ2-2	once	CASSSAVGRGELFF	TGTGCCAGCAGCTCGGCGGTGGGCCGGGGGGAGCTGTTTTTT
TRBV7-2	NA	14	TRBJ2-1	few	CASSSLAAYNEQFF	TGTGCCAGCAGCTCCTTGGCGGCTTACAATGAGCAGTTCTTC
TRBV23-1	TRBD2	15	TRBJ2-7	NA	CASKFTGTSGYEQYF	TGCGCCAGCAAATTTACAGGGACTAGTGGCTACGAGCAGTACTTC
TRBV4-1	NA	11	TRBJ2-1	NA	CASSQRNEQFF	TGCGCCAGCAGCCAAAGGAATGAGCAGTTCTTC
TRBV29-1	NA	11	TRBJ1-1	NA	CSVVERGEAFF	TGCAGCGTAGTCGAACGGGGAGAAGCTTTCTTT
TRBV5-6	NA	11	TRBJ2-7	NA	CASSQNYEQYF	TGTGCCAGCAGCCAAAACTACGAGCAGTACTTC
TRBV28	TRBD2	13	TRBJ2-1	NA	CASSLLAVNEQFF	TGTGCCAGCAGTTTACTAGCGGTCAATGAGCAGTTCTTC
TRBV6-5	TRBD2	15	TRBJ2-5	NA	CASSARVAGGETQYF	TGTGCCAGCAGTGCCAGGGTGGCGGGAGGAGAGACCCAGTACTTC
TRBV4-1	NA	15	TRBJ1-5	NA	CASSQDLKGGQPQHF	TGCGCCAGCAGCCAAGATCTTAAGGGAGGTCAGCCCCAGCATTTT